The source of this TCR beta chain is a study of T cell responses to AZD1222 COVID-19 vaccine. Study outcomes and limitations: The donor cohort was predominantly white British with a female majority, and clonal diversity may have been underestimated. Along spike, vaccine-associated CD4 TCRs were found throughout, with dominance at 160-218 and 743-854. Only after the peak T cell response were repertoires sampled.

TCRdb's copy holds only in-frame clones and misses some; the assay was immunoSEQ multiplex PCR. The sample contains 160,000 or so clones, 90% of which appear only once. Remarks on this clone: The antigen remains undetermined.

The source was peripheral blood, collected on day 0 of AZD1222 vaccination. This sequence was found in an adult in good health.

Here the CDR3 DNA reads TGTGCCAGCAGTTGGACAGAGAATGAGCAGTTCTTC. This translates into CASSWTENEQFF. The chain uses TRBV12-3 or TRBV12-4 and TRBJ2-1; D might be TRBD1 (6 bases). This CDR3 region has 12 residues. V was trimmed by 4 bases and J by 7 bases, leaving 8 bases between them.